The 32 T cell receptor beta chains in this list originate from one sample, sequenced in a study of shared clonotypes between healthy human individuals. CD45RO-negative CD8 cells positively selected for CCR7 made up the naive population, which excluded terminally differentiated effector memory CD45RA+ cells. Method: immunoSEQ multiplex PCR; TCRdb's copy keeps in-frame clones and lacks some. The table shows about 2 million clones, with roughly 95% occurring only once. Sequences were obtained from naive CD8+ T cells sorted from blood. The receptor set was obtained from a man between 18 and 35 years old in good health.

The gene calls are TRBV27 and TRBJ2-6, with TRBD1 as a possible D gene (6 bases). The CDR3 extends over 17 amino acids. V lost 6 bases and J 0 bases, leaving 15 bases between the germline ends. The germline CDR1 and CDR2 sequences are MNHEY and SMNVEV (reference sequence). The chain's CDR3 is CASRETGLSSGANVLTF. As DNA, the CDR3 is TGTGCCAGCAGGGAGACAGGTCTCAGCTCTGGGGCCAACGTCCTGACTTTC.

The CDR3 region is CASSLVADSYEQYF. The CDR3, as DNA: TGTGCCAGCAGCTTAGTGGCGGACTCCTACGAGCAGTACTTC. V and J are TRBV7-9 and TRBJ2-7; D not certain. V shed 1 base and J shed 0 bases, with 7 bases lying between them. The CDR3 runs to 14 residues. The germline gives CDR1 SEHNR, CDR2 FQNEAQ (reference sequence).

The chain joins TRBV27 to TRBJ2-7; D possibly matches TRBD1 or TRBD2 (5 bases each). With 4 bases removed from V and 1 base from J, the gap between germline ends came to 11 bases. Per germline, CDR1 MNHEY and CDR2 SMNVEV (reference sequence). The length of the CDR3 is 14 residues. CDR3 sequence: CASSWRGVSYEQYF. CDR3 DNA sequence: TGTGCCAGCAGTTGGAGAGGGGTTTCCTACGAGCAGTACTTC.

The genes are TRBV6-5 and TRBJ2-7; TRBD1 matches 9 bases. The junction had 7 bases not matched to a gene; V was cut back by 4 bases and J by 3 bases. The CDR3 has 15 amino acids. Germline V gene data show CDR1 as MNHEY and CDR2 as SVGAGI. For the CDR3, the DNA is TGTGCCAGCAGTTTCTCGGGACAGGGTAACTACGAGCAGTACTTC. Residues: CASSFSGQGNYEQYF.

The chain recombines TRBV19 with TRBJ2-7; weak D call: TRBD1 (5 bases). The CDR3 is 12 amino acids. Trimming removed 5 bases from V and 5 bases from J, with 10 bases in between. Germline V CDR1 and CDR2: LNHDA, SQIVND (reference sequence). The CDR3 loop is CASSPQGHEQYF. The CDR3, as DNA: TGTGCCAGTAGTCCCCAGGGCCACGAGCAGTACTTC.

The rearrangement links TRBV18 to TRBJ1-2; a weak D match, TRBD1 (5 bases). With 7 bases removed from V and 8 bases from J, the gap between germline ends came to 8 bases. Germline lookup yields CDR1 KGHSH and CDR2 LQKENI. The CDR3 runs 10 residues. The chain's CDR3 is CASLGQGYTF. Here the CDR3 DNA reads TGTGCCAGCTTGGGGCAGGGCTACACCTTC.

The chain is built from TRBV30 and TRBJ2-2; 7 nucleotides agree with TRBD1. Germline lookup yields CDR1 GTSNPN and CDR2 SVGIG (reference sequence). The CDR3 spans 17 residues. V was pared by 2 bases and J by 4 bases, with 13 bases of the junction left unmatched. The CDR3 DNA reads TGTGCCTGGAGTATTCCCGCCCGGGACAGAATCACCGGGGAGCTGTTTTTT. This encodes CAWSIPARDRITGELFF. Complete variable domain (other parts from reference TRBV30 and TRBJ2-2): SQTIHQWPATLVQPVGSPLSLECTVEGTSNPNLYWYRQAAGRGLQLLFYSVGIGQISSEVPQNLSASRPQDRQFILSSKKLLLSDSGFYLCAWSIPARDRITGELFFGEGSRLTVL.

This clone has just one count. The chain has TRBV28 and TRBJ1-2; 8 positions agree with TRBD1. Germline trimming cut 5 bases from V and 4 bases from J; bases unmatched to any gene: 3. CDR1 MDHEN and CDR2 SYDVKM come from the germline V gene. The CDR3 runs to 13 residues. CDR3 residues: CASSATGGYGYTF. CDR3 sequence (DNA): TGTGCCAGCAGTGCTACAGGGGGCTATGGCTACACCTTC.

The rearrangement joins TRBV10-2 to TRBJ2-7, with TRBD1 matching 8 bases. The J segment lost 4 bases and the V segment lost 6 bases, leaving 8 bases of the junction unmatched. Germline V gene sequence: CDR1 WSHSY, CDR2 SAAADI. The CDR3 length is 14 residues. CDR3 nucleotides: TGCGCCAGCAGCGTGGGCAGGGGGCTATACGAGCAGTACTTC. This codes for CASSVGRGLYEQYF.

This sequence joins TRBV11-2 and TRBJ2-5, with D perhaps matching TRBD1 or TRBD2 (6 bases each). The last part of the DNA fits TRBJ2-7 better; the J call may be wrong. Germline CDR1 reads SGHAT; CDR2 reads FQNNGV. The CDR3 loop spans 14 amino acids. As DNA, the CDR3 is TGTGCCAGCAGCTTAGGTTCGGGGGCCAACGAGCAGTACTTC. It codes for CASSLGSGANEQYF.

The J gene is TRBJ2-5, the V gene TRBV12-5; possible D gene TRBD1, 6 bases. Between the trimmed V and J ends, which lost 5 bases and 5 bases, there was a span of 15 bases. Germline V gene sequence: CDR1 LGHNT, CDR2 FRNRAP. The CDR3 loop spans 14 amino acids. The CDR3 coding sequence is TGTGCTAGTGGTGACGGAGGAAGGGGGGAGACCCAGTACTTC. It encodes CASGDGGRGETQYF.

The gene calls are TRBV25-1 and TRBJ1-4, with D possibly TRBD1 on 6 matching bases. Trimming removed 2 bases from V and 3 bases from J, with 16 bases in between. This CDR3 has 17 residues. The V gene's germline CDR1 is MGHDK and CDR2 SYGVNS. DNA of the CDR3: TGTGCCAGCAGTGAACCTCTACTACAGGGTTCTAATGAAAAACTGTTTTTT. Amino acids: CASSEPLLQGSNEKLFF.

V usage is TRBV27 and J usage is TRBJ2-7; 8 nucleotides line up with TRBD2. The CDR3 has 18 residues. CDR1 is MNHEY and CDR2 is SMNVEV in the germline V gene (reference sequence). The V and J ends lost 4 bases and 3 bases, in that order; junction bases with no gene match: 17. This CDR3 is CASSSADPDLAGDYEQYF. The CDR3 region has the DNA TGTGCCAGCAGTTCCGCGGACCCCGATCTAGCGGGCGACTACGAGCAGTACTTC.

CDR3 sequence (DNA): TGTGCCAGCAGTGATATGGTCGGGACTGAAGCTTTCTTT. Translation gives CASSDMVGTEAFF. V gene TRBV6-1 combines with J gene TRBJ1-1; no clear D. The V end was cut by 3 bases, the J end by 5 bases, with 10 bases between. Germline V gives CDR1 MNHNS, CDR2 SASEGT. The CDR3 consists of 13 residues.

Regarding this clone: Other DNA sequences in this specimen translate into the identical CDR3. The chain recombines TRBV7-2 with TRBJ2-7, with a tentative D call TRBD1 (5 bases). Trimming left V 3 bases short and J 3 bases short, with 12 bases between. The CDR3 totals 14 residues. Germline values: CDR1 SGHTA, CDR2 FQGNSA. CDR3 protein: CASSLGQGDYEQYF. In nucleotides, the CDR3 is TGTGCCAGCAGCTTGGGCCAGGGCGACTACGAGCAGTACTTC.

This sequence joins TRBV27 and TRBJ2-7, with 8 bases fitting TRBD1. The germline CDR1 and CDR2 sequences are MNHEY and SMNVEV (reference sequence). The CDR3 runs to 13 residues. Losses at the gene ends were 5 bases for V and 2 bases for J; bases not matched to a gene: 2. The CDR3 protein is CASSQGQAYEQYF. In nucleotides, the CDR3 is TGTGCCAGCAGTCAGGGACAGGCCTACGAGCAGTACTTC.

A remark on this clone: In the same sample, other DNA sequences code for this CDR3. The chain combines TRBV25-1 with TRBJ1-1, with TRBD1 matching over 9 bases. The trim removed 3 bases at V and 4 bases at J, leaving 0 bases unmatched. The CDR3 contains 13 residues. Per germline, CDR1 MGHDK and CDR2 SYGVNS. In DNA form, the CDR3 reads TGTGCCAGCAGTGAGACAGGGGGCACTGAAGCTTTCTTT. It yields the protein CASSETGGTEAFF.

The rearrangement joins TRBV10-1 to TRBJ2-7, with 7 positions matching TRBD2. The ends lost 3 bases at V and 1 base at J; junction bases unmatched: 9. The germline CDR1 and CDR2 sequences are WNHNN and SYGVQD (reference sequence). The CDR3 has 16 amino acids. The CDR3 coding sequence is TGCGCCAGCAGTGAATTTACGGGGGGATCTTCCTACGAGCAGTACTTC. As protein: CASSEFTGGSSYEQYF.

In this sample, this clone turned up once. V and J are TRBV9 and TRBJ2-7; 16 nucleotides line up with TRBD2. Trimming removed 2 bases from V and 4 bases from J; junction bases left unmatched: 15. The length of the CDR3 is 20 residues. The germline CDR1 and CDR2 sequences are SGDLS and YYNGEE. The CDR3 reads CASSVNPGTSGGGPSYEQYF. The CDR3 nucleotides read TGTGCCAGCAGCGTCAACCCCGGGACTAGCGGGGGGGGTCCTTCTTACGAGCAGTACTTC. The full variable domain, completed using reference TRBV9 and TRBJ2-7, is DSGVTQTPKHLITATGQRVTLRCSPRSGDLSVYWYQQSLDQGLQFLIQYYNGEERAKGNILERFSAQQFPDLHSELNLSSLELGDSALYFCASSVNPGTSGGGPSYEQYFGPGTRLTVT.

This chain connects TRBV5-6 to TRBJ2-1; a weak D match, TRBD2 (5 bases). The CDR3 is made up of 12 amino acids. The germline V gene encodes CDR1 SGHDT and CDR2 YYEEEE. Trimming took 1 base from V and 9 from J, leaving 8 bases between them. CDR3 DNA sequence: TGTGCCAGCAGCTTGCCCGCGGGTGAGCAGTTCTTC. Its translation: CASSLPAGEQFF.

The chain is built from TRBV9 and TRBJ2-1, with TRBD2 matching 7 bases. This CDR3 region has 16 residues. CDR1 is SGDLS, CDR2 YYNGEE, per germline. V was clipped by 0 bases and J by 3 bases; unmatched bases: 6. CDR3 in DNA: TGTGCCAGCAGCGTAGGAAGGACTAGAGTCTACAATGAGCAGTTCTTC. It is translated as CASSVGRTRVYNEQFF.

The chain has TRBV27 and TRBJ2-3, with a tentative D call TRBD1 (6 bases). The V end was cut by 0 bases, the J end by 8 bases, with 15 bases between. Germline V gene data show CDR1 as MNHEY and CDR2 as SMNVEV (reference sequence). This CDR3 has 15 residues. The CDR3 sequence is CASSLSDEGVSTQYF. CDR3 coding DNA: TGTGCCAGCAGTTTATCCGACGAGGGGGTTTCTACGCAGTATTTT.

The chain combines TRBV4-1 with TRBJ1-1; maybe TRBD1 (6 bases). Trimming took 3 bases from V and 8 from J, leaving 22 bases between them. This CDR3 is 16 amino acids long. Germline loops: CDR1 MGHRA, CDR2 YSYEKL. The CDR3 protein is CASSHLSRGEDLEAFF. The CDR3 nucleotides read TGCGCCAGCAGCCACCTCTCGAGGGGGGAGGATCTGGAAGCTTTCTTT.

The chain recombines TRBV27 with TRBJ1-1; D is perhaps TRBD1 (5 bases). V lost 0 bases to trimming and J lost 5 bases, with 13 bases between them. The germline CDR1 and CDR2 sequences are MNHEY and SMNVEV (reference sequence). There are 15 residues in the CDR3. CDR3 residues: CASSLSTVGGTEAFF. CDR3 DNA: TGTGCCAGCAGTTTATCGACAGTCGGCGGTACTGAAGCTTTCTTT.

The chain combines TRBV27 with TRBJ2-7, with 8 bases identical to TRBD2. This CDR3 contains 15 residues. J was trimmed by 1 base and V by 4 bases; bases with no gene match: 6. Looked up from germline, CDR1 is MNHEY and CDR2 is SMNVEV (reference sequence). CDR3: CASSYGAGVSYEQYF. The CDR3 DNA is TGTGCCAGCAGTTATGGAGCGGGGGTATCCTACGAGCAGTACTTC.

The rearrangement uses TRBV7-6 and TRBJ2-7; 9 nucleotides agree with TRBD1. Trimming took 4 bases from V and 0 from J; bases not matched to a gene: 4. The CDR3 loop spans 15 amino acids. Germline V CDR1 and CDR2: SGHVS, FNYEAQ. This CDR3 reads CASSSAGQGSYEQYF. In DNA, the CDR3 is TGTGCCAGCAGCTCCGCGGGACAGGGCTCCTACGAGCAGTACTTC.

About this clone itself: The sample contains more than one DNA sequence encoding this CDR3. This chain uses TRBV30 with TRBJ2-7, with D perhaps matching TRBD1 (6 bases). V was shortened by 5 bases and J by 3 bases, with 11 bases between the two germline ends. The CDR3 length is 12 residues. Germline lookup yields CDR1 GTSNPN and CDR2 SVGIG (reference sequence). The CDR3 loop reads CAWGLGGYEQYF. The DNA of the CDR3 is TGTGCCTGGGGTTTAGGGGGCTACGAGCAGTACTTC.

The CDR3 sequence is CSVDRVGDPEYNEQFF. DNA for the CDR3: TGCAGCGTTGATCGGGTTGGGGACCCTGAGTACAATGAGCAGTTCTTC. J is TRBJ2-1 and V is TRBV29-1; the D call may be TRBD1 or TRBD2 (5 bases each). V was trimmed by 3 bases and J by 4 bases, leaving 19 bases between them. Germline loops: CDR1 SQVTM, CDR2 ANQGSEA. This CDR3 contains 16 residues.

The V and J genes are TRBV27 and TRBJ2-7; no firm D call. V was trimmed by 2 bases and J by 0 bases, leaving 11 bases between them. The germline V gene has CDR1 MNHEY and CDR2 SMNVEV (reference sequence). The CDR3 is 15 residues long. CDR3 nucleotides: TGTGCCAGCAGTTTAACCCCCGACCCCTCCTACGAGCAGTACTTC. This translates into CASSLTPDPSYEQYF.

The chain links TRBV6-5 to TRBJ1-2; no clear D. Trimming shortened V by 2 bases and J by 2 bases, and 12 bases separated the two germline ends. Germline CDR1 and CDR2: MNHEY and SVGAGI. The CDR3 runs to 15 residues. CDR3 amino acids: CASSYRRLNNYGYTF. The CDR3 DNA reads TGTGCCAGCAGTTACAGGCGGCTAAACAACTATGGCTACACCTTC.

The rearrangement links TRBV29-1 to TRBJ2-7, with D possibly being TRBD1 (6 bases). V shed 7 bases and J shed 6 bases, with 19 bases lying between them. Looked up from germline, CDR1 is SQVTM and CDR2 is ANQGSEA. This CDR3 has 13 amino acids. CDR3 amino acids: CSARRGGFPEQYF. The DNA of the CDR3 is TGCAGCGCGCGACGAGGGGGATTTCCCGAGCAGTACTTC.

The rearrangement joins TRBV11-2 to TRBJ2-7; 9 bases map to TRBD1. Looked up from germline, CDR1 is SGHAT and CDR2 is FQNNGV. V was pared by 5 bases and J by 5 bases, with 13 bases of the junction left unmatched. The CDR3 loop spans 16 amino acids. This CDR3 reads CASSRILGTGSHEQYF. The CDR3 DNA follows: TGTGCCAGCAGCCGAATCCTAGGGACAGGGTCCCACGAGCAGTACTTC.